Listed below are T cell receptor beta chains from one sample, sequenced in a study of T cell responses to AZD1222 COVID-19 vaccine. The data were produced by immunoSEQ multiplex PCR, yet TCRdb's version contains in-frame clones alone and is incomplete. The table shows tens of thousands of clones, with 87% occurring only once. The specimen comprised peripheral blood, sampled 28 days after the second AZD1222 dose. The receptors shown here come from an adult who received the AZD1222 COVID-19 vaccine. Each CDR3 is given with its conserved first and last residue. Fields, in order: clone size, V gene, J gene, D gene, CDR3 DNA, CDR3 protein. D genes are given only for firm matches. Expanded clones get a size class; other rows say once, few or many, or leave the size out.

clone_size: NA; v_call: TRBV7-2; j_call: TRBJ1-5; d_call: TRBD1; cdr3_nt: TGTGCCAGCAGCCTCGGACAGGGGGACCAGCCCCAGCATTTT; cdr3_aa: CASSLGQGDQPQHF
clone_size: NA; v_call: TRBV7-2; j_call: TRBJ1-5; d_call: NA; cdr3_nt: TGTGCCAGCAGCTTAGTGGGAGATCAGCCCCAGCATTTT; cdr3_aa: CASSLVGDQPQHF
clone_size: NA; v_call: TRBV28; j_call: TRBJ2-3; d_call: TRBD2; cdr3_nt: TGTGCCAGCAGTTTCCTAGCGGGCACAGATACGCAGTATTTT; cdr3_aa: CASSFLAGTDTQYF
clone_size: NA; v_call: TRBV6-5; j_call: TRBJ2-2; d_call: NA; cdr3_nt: TGTGCCAGCAGTTCCAGTTATTCCGGGGAGCTGTTTTTT; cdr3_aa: CASSSSYSGELFF
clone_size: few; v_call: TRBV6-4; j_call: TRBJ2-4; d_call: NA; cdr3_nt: TGTGCCAGCAGTGGGGAAGCAGGGAACATTCAGTACTTC; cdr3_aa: CASSGEAGNIQYF
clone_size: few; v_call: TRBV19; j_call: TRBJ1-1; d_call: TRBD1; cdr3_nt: TGTGCCAGTAGTATGGGACAGGGAGGAGAAGCTTTCTTT; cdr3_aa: CASSMGQGGEAFF
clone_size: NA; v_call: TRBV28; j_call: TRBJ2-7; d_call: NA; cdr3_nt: TGTGCCACAGCCGGGCCCCAGGCCTACGAGCAGTACTTC; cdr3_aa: CATAGPQAYEQYF
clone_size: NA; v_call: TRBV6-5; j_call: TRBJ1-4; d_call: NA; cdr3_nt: TGTGCCAGCAGGTTCTCCGGGGGAGTGGGGAAAAAACTGTTTTTT; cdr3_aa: CASRFSGGVGKKLFF
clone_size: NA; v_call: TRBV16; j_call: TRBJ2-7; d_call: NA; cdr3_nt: TGTGCCAGCAGCCCCCTCCACGAGCAGTACTTC; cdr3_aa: CASSPLHEQYF
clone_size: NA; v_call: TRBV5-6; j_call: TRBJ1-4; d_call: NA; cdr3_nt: TGTGCCAGCAGTCTGGTCACCGATTGGAAACTGTTTTTT; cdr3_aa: CASSLVTDWKLFF
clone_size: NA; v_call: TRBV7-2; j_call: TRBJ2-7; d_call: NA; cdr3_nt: TGTGCCAGCAGCTTAGTATCAGGGATTAACGAGCAGTACTTC; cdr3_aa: CASSLVSGINEQYF
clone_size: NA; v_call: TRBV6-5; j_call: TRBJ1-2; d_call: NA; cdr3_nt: TGTGCCAGCAGTTTTTTTCCCCAACTTGGCTACACCTTC; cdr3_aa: CASSFFPQLGYTF
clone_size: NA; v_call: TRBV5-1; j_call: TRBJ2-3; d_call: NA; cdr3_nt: TGCGCCAGCAGCCCCATCACACTACCGGGGAAAGAGTATTTT; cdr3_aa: CASSPITLPGKEYF
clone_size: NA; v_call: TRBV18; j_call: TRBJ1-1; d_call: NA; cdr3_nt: TGTGCCAGCTCATCCGACAGCACTGAAGCTTTCTTT; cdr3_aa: CASSSDSTEAFF
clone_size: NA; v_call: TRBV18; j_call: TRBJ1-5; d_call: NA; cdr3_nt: TGTGCCAGCTCACCAGGCCGAGATCAGCCCCAGCATTTT; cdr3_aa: CASSPGRDQPQHF
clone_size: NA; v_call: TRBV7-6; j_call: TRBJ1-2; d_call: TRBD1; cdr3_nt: TGTGCCAGCAGCTTAGGGCAGGGGGCTCACTATGGCTACACCTTC; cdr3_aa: CASSLGQGAHYGYTF
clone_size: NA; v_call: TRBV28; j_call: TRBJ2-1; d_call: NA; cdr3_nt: TGTGCCAGCAGTTTAGGTGGGACCTACTACAATGAGCAGTTCTTC; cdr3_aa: CASSLGGTYYNEQFF
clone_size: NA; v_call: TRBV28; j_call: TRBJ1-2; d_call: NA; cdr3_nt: TGTGCCAGCAGTGCCCCTGGAGCGGGTGGCTACACCTTC; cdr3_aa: CASSAPGAGGYTF
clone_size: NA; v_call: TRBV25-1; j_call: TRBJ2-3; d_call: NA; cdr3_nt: TGTGCCAGCCTTTCTGGGCGGGGCCTATCAGATACGCAGTATTTT; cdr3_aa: CASLSGRGLSDTQYF
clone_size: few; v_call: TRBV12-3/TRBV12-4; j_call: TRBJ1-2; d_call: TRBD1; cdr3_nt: TGTGCCAGCAGTCAGGGGGTTCCCTATGGCTACACCTTC; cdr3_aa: CASSQGVPYGYTF
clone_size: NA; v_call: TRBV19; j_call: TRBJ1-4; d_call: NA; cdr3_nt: TGTGCCAGTAGTCCCAGACATTACCGGCCGGGAAAACTGTTTTTT; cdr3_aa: CASSPRHYRPGKLFF
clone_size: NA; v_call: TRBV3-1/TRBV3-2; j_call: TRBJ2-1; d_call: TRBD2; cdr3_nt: TGTGCCAGCAGCCGATCAGGACTAGCGGGGGGGCACTTGACTGAGCAGTTCTTC; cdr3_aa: CASSRSGLAGGHLTEQFF